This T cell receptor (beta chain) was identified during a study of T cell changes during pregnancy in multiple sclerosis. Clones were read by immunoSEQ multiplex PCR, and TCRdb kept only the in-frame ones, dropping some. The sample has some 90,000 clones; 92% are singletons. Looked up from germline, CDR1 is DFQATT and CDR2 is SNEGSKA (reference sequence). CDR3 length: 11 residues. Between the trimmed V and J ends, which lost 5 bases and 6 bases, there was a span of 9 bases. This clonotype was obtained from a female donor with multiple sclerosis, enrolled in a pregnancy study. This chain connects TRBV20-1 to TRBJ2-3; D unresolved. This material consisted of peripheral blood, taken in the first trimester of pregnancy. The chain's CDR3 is CSAESTDTQYF. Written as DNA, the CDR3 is TGCAGTGCTGAGTCAACTGATACGCAGTATTTT.